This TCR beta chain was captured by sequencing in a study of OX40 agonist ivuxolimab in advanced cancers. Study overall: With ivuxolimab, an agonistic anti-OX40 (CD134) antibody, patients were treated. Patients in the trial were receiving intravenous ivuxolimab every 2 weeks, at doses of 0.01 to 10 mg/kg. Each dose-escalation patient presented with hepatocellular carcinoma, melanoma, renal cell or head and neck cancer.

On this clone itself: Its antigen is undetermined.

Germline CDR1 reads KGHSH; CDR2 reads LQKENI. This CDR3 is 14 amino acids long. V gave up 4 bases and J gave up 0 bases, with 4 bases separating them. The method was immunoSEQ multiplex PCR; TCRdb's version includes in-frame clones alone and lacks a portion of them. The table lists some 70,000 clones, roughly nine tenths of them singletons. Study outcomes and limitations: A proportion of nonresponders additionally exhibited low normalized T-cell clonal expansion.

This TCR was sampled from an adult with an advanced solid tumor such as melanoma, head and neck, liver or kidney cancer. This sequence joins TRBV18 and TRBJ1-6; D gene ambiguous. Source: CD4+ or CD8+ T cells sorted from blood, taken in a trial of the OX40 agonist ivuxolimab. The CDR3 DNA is TGTGCCAGCTCACAGAGCTCCTATAATTCACCCCTCCACTTT. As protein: CASSQSSYNSPLHF.